This entry describes one T cell receptor beta chain. Its cognate antigen is unknown. 5' RACE that incorporated UMI labels was used to prepare the TRB cDNA libraries. TCRdb re-called the 5' RACE reads; one entry per CDR3 protein, DNA not given. Its listing shows 100,000 to 150,000 distinct CDR3 sequences. Germline V gene lookup returns CDR1 LGHDT and CDR2 YNNKEL (reference sequence). The CDR3 covers 19 residues. This entry comes from a study of CXCR3-negative and CXCR3-positive naive CD8 T cells. Regarding the study as a whole: CXCR3-expressing naive cells carried TRB CDR3s more hydrophobic than those of CXCR3-negative naive cells.

The specimen was naive CXCR3+ CD8+ T cells from blood. Subset meaning: CD45RO-CCR7+CD27+CD95- naive CD8+ T cells expressing CXCR3 (TNR3+). This clonotype was obtained from a human donor in good health. Some clones in this sample may be carry-over from other donors' samples. The chain couples TRBV3-1 to TRBJ1-6. CDR3 sequence: CASSQGTSIISSYNSPLHF.